This TCR beta chain was recovered during a study of blood T cell repertoires in COVID-19. Study summary: The samples span acute and convalescent COVID-19 from the United States, Italy and Spain. The analysed material was cDNA or gDNA that came from T cells, B-cell-depleted T cells, or PBMCs.

This CDR3 has 14 residues. Trimming cost V 0 bases and J 6 bases, with 6 bases left between them. Germline loops: CDR1 KGHSY, CDR2 FQNENV. Some clones are missing from TCRdb's copy, which holds only in-frame ones; the method was immunoSEQ multiplex PCR. The data hold about 44,000 clones, with about nine tenths observed a single time. The sequenced sample consisted of peripheral blood. The chain is built from TRBV16 and TRBJ1-6; D gene ambiguous. This TCR derives from a human donor in a cohort sampled during active COVID-19. The CDR3 bases are TGTGCCAGCAGCCAATCGGGCGCTAATTCACCCCTCCACTTT. Translated: CASSQSGANSPLHF.